The entry below describes one T cell receptor beta chain. In the original workflow: Nucleated cell number was recorded as an estimate derived from reference gene primer amplification. Repertoires were generated with immunoSEQ multiplex PCR, while TCRdb's copy carries only in-frame clones and drops some. V, J and clone size were drawn from that table, and D and trimming were deduced from the DNA. Of about 50,000 clones listed, 65% to 90% are singletons. Germline V gene lookup returns CDR1 DFQATT and CDR2 SNEGSKA (reference sequence). The CDR3 has 13 amino acids. The trim removed 3 bases at V and 4 bases at J, leaving 5 bases unmatched. The data were taken from a study of blood T cell repertoires in COVID-19.

The TCR originated in a woman older than 75 with COVID-19, enrolled during active disease. The V and J genes are TRBV20-1 and TRBJ1-2; 7 nucleotides line up with TRBD1. The specimen was peripheral blood. This chain's CDR3 is CSASTRQGYGYTF. In DNA form, the CDR3 reads TGCAGTGCTAGTACCCGACAGGGCTATGGCTACACCTTC.